This is a list of T cell receptor beta chains from one sample in a study of blood T cell repertoires in COVID-19. Using immunoSEQ multiplex PCR, the repertoire was profiled, and TCRdb retains in-frame clones only, with some absent. The table records 250,000 to 350,000 clones, about 88% of them present only once. The sample taken for sequencing was peripheral blood. Source of these receptors: a human donor with COVID-19, enrolled during active disease. The donor label of this sample is uncertain. CDR3s include the opening cysteine and the closing phenylalanine or tryptophan. D genes are given only for firm matches. Rows give clone size only sometimes, using once, few, many, or a class for an expanded clone.

CDR3 protein,CDR3 DNA,V gene,D gene,J gene,clone size
CASSVAGGSGRGGNEQFF,TGTGCCAGCAGCGTAGCGGGGGGGAGCGGGAGAGGCGGCAATGAGCAGTTCTTC,TRBV9,TRBD2,TRBJ2-1,NA
CASSLDSYGYTF,TGCGCCAGCAGCTTGGACAGCTATGGCTACACCTTC,TRBV5-1,NA,TRBJ1-2,NA
CAISESLLAGGGRTDTQYF,TGTGCCATCAGTGAGTCACTACTAGCGGGGGGCGGGCGCACAGATACGCAGTATTTT,TRBV10-3,TRBD2,TRBJ2-3,NA
CASSLRQGAYEQYF,TGTGCCAGCAGTTTGCGACAGGGGGCCTACGAGCAGTACTTC,TRBV28,TRBD1,TRBJ2-7,few
CASSGDNVYEQYF,TGCGCCAGCAGCGGGGACAATGTCTACGAGCAGTACTTC,TRBV5-1,NA,TRBJ2-7,NA
CASSSGLAARGELFF,TGCGCCAGCAGCTCGGGACTAGCGGCTCGCGGGGAGCTGTTTTTT,TRBV5-1,TRBD2,TRBJ2-2,NA
CASSDGGGSNQPQHF,TGTGCCAGCAGTGATGGGGGGGGCAGCAATCAGCCCCAGCATTTT,TRBV25-1,NA,TRBJ1-5,NA
CSVVGADREPGYTF,TGCAGCGTTGTCGGGGCTGACAGGGAGCCAGGCTACACCTTC,TRBV29-1,TRBD1,TRBJ1-2,NA
CASSVPRDYNLRGQYF,TGTGCCAGCAGTGTACCCCGGGACTATAACCTACGAGGGCAGTACTTC,TRBV28,TRBD2,TRBJ2-7,NA
CASSQDPRLAVDTQYF,TGTGCCAGCAGCCAAGATCCCAGACTAGCAGTCGATACGCAGTATTTT,TRBV3-1/TRBV3-2,TRBD2,TRBJ2-3,few
CASGGLAGRALRGEQYF,TGTGCCTCAGGGGGTCTAGCGGGCCGGGCGTTACGAGGGGAGCAGTACTTC,TRBV25-1,NA,TRBJ2-7,NA
CASSPTGGVQPQHF,TGTGCCAGCAGCCCGACAGGGGGGGTTCAGCCCCAGCATTTT,TRBV28,TRBD1,TRBJ1-5,NA
CASSQGPGLAEQFF,TGCGCCAGCAGCCAAGGACCGGGACTAGCTGAGCAGTTCTTC,TRBV4-3,TRBD2,TRBJ2-1,NA
CASSSRASDSTDTQYF,TGTGCCAGCAGCTCCCGGGCTAGCGACAGCACAGATACGCAGTATTTT,TRBV7-3,NA,TRBJ2-3,NA
CASSIEGLAGGADTQYF,TGTGCCAGTAGTATAGAGGGACTAGCGGGAGGGGCAGATACGCAGTATTTT,TRBV19,TRBD2,TRBJ2-3,NA
CASSRRIQGSETQYF,TGTGCCAGCAGCCGACGCATACAGGGATCCGAGACCCAGTACTTC,TRBV11-1,NA,TRBJ2-5,NA
CASSWSPGETQYF,TGCGCCAGCAGCTGGAGCCCCGGGGAGACCCAGTACTTC,TRBV5-1,NA,TRBJ2-5,few
CAISSREGDGSPLHF,TGTGCCATCAGCTCACGGGAGGGGGACGGTTCACCCCTCCACTTT,TRBV10-3,NA,TRBJ1-6,NA
CASSLRTSVTNTGELFF,TGTGCCAGCAGCTTAAGGACTAGCGTAACGAACACCGGGGAGCTGTTTTTT,TRBV7-3,TRBD2,TRBJ2-2,NA
CSTGTGTDTEAFF,TGCAGCACCGGGACAGGGACTGACACTGAAGCTTTCTTT,TRBV29-1,TRBD1,TRBJ1-1,NA
CASSQPPTGGNSPLHF,TGTGCCAGCAGCCAACCCCCGACAGGGGGAAATTCACCCCTCCACTTT,TRBV3-1/TRBV3-2,TRBD1,TRBJ1-6,NA
CASSPRLAASTDTQYF,TGTGCCAGCTCACCACGGCTAGCGGCCAGCACAGATACGCAGTATTTT,TRBV18,TRBD2,TRBJ2-3,NA
CASSLSGGAEAFF,TGTGCCAGCAGCTTATCGGGGGGCGCTGAAGCTTTCTTT,TRBV11-3,NA,TRBJ1-1,few
CASSLAGTGVAYEQYF,TGTGCCAGCAGCTTAGCGGGGACAGGGGTAGCCTACGAGCAGTACTTC,TRBV7-9,TRBD1,TRBJ2-7,NA
CASSQDGAHQPQHF,TGCGCCAGCAGCCAAGATGGGGCTCATCAGCCCCAGCATTTT,TRBV4-3,NA,TRBJ1-5,NA
CACPTGGISGANVLTF,TGTGCCTGTCCCACAGGGGGCATAAGTGGGGCCAACGTCCTGACTTTC,TRBV30,TRBD1,TRBJ2-6,NA